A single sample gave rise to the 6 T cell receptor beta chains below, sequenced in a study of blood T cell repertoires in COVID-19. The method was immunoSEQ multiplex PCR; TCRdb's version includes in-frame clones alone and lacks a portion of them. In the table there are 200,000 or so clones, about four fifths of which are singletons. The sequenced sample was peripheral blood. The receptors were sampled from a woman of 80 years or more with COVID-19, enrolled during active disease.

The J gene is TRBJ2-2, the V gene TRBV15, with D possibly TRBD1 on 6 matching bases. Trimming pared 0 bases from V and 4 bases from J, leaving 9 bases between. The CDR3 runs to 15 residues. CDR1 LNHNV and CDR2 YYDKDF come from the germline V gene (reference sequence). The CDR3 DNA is TGTGCCACCAGCAGAGAGGGGGCCTTCACCGGGGAGCTGTTTTTT. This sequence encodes CATSREGAFTGELFF.

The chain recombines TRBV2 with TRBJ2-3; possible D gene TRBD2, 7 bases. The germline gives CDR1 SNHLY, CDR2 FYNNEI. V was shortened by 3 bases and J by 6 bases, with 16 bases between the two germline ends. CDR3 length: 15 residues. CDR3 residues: CASSDMGGAFDTQYF. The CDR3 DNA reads TGTGCCAGCAGTGATATGGGGGGGGCATTTGATACGCAGTATTTT.

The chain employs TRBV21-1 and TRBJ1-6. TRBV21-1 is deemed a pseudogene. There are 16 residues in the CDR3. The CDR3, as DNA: TGTGCCAGCAGCAAAGGGAGTGGCCGTAGGAGTTCACCCCTCCACTTT. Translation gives CASSKGSGRRSSPLHF.

The CDR3 bases are TGCAGCGCCTACGGACAGGGTGGCTACACCTTC. Residues: CSAYGQGGYTF. This chain connects TRBV29-1 to TRBJ1-2; 8 positions agree with TRBD1. Unmatched junction bases numbered 5, after V lost 7 bases and J lost 7 bases. The CDR3 runs 11 residues. Per germline, CDR1 SQVTM and CDR2 ANQGSEA.

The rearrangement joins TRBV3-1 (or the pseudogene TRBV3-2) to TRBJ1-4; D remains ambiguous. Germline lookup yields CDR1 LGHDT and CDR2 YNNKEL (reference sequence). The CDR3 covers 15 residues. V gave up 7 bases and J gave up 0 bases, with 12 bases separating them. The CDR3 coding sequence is TGTGCCAGCAAACCCTCTGTAGCAACTAATGAAAAACTGTTTTTT. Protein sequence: CASKPSVATNEKLFF.

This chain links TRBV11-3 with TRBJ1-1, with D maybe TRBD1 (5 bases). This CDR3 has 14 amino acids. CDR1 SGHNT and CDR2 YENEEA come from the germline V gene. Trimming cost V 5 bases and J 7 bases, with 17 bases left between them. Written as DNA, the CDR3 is TGTGCCAGCAGCACACAAGGGGCTCCCGGTGAAGCTTTCTTT. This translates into CASSTQGAPGEAFF.